This entry describes one TCR beta chain. As yet, its antigen is unknown. This specimen comes from a study of cytomegalovirus exposure and HLA in healthy donors. Whole-study findings and limits: Common viral pathogens seemed to be connected with several of the most significant clusters, according to a later analysis.

13 Jbeta primers and 60 Vbeta primers were used for the PCR. TCRdb's table, derived via immunoSEQ multiplex PCR, lists solely in-frame clones and lacks some. The top ten clones hold 9.5% to 13% of a sample with around 64,000 clones, over 75% of them seen once. This CDR3 spans 15 amino acids. After removal of 4 bases from V and 7 bases from J, the junction contained 10 bases not matched to a gene. The germline CDR1 and CDR2 sequences are SEHNR and FQNEAQ (reference sequence). Sequenced: PBMCs. This clonotype originated in a woman under 40 in good health and CMV-seropositive. This chain connects TRBV7-9 to TRBJ2-1; 7 bases are a match to TRBD2. The CDR3 nucleotides are TGTGCCAGCAGCTCGACTAGCCACTTGGGGAATGAGCAGTTCTTC. Its protein product is CASSSTSHLGNEQFF.